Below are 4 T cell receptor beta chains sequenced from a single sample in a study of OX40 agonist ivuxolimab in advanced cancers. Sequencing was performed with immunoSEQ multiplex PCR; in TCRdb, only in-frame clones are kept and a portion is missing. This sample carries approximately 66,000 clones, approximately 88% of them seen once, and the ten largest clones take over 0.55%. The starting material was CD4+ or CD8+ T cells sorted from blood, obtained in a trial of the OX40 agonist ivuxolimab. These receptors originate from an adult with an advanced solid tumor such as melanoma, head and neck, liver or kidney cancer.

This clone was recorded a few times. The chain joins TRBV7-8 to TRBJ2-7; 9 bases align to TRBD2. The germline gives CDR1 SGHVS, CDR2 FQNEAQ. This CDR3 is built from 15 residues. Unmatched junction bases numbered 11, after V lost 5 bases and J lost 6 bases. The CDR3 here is CASSGSGGGAVEQYF. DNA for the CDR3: TGTGCCAGCAGCGGGTCTGGCGGGGGGGCCGTCGAGCAGTACTTC.

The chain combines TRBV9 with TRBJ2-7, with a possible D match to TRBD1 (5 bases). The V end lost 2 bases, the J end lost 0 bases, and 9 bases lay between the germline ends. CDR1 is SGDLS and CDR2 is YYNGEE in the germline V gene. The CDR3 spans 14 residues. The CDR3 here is CASSVTGDSYEQYF. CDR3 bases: TGTGCCAGCAGCGTTACAGGTGACTCCTACGAGCAGTACTTC.

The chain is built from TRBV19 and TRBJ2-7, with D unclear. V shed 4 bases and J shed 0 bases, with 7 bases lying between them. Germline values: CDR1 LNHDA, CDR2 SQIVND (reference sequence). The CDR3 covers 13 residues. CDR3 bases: TGTGCCAGTAGTAAGGCATCCTCCTACGAGCAGTACTTC. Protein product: CASSKASSYEQYF.

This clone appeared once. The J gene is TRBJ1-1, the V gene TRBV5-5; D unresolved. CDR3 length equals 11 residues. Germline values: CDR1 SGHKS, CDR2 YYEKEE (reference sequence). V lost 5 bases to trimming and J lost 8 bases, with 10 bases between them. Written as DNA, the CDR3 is TGTGCCAGCAGTATACAATTCGAAGCTTTCTTT. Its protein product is CASSIQFEAFF.